This is a list of T cell receptor beta chains from one sample in a study of blood T cell repertoires in COVID-19. TCRdb's table, derived via immunoSEQ multiplex PCR, lists solely in-frame clones and lacks some. The sample holds more than 95,000 clones, about four fifths seen once. Sequenced sample: peripheral blood. These receptors originate from a woman of 80 years or more with active or convalescent COVID-19. CDR3s include the opening cysteine and the closing phenylalanine or tryptophan. Fields, in order: J gene, V gene, clone size, D gene, CDR3 DNA, CDR3 protein. The D gene is left open where the match is weak. Clone size, where shown, is once, few, many, or a class for clones that have expanded.

>TRBJ1-5|TRBV7-6|-|TRBD1
TGTGCCAGCAGCTTAGCGTCCGGGGGGACAGGGGCTAATCAGCCCCAGCATTTT
CASSLASGGTGANQPQHF
>TRBJ1-2|TRBV9|-|-
TGTGCCAGCAGGAGGGACTATGGCTACACCTTC
CASRRDYGYTF
>TRBJ2-7|TRBV20-1|-|-
TGCAGTGCTAGTCAGGCACACGAGCAGTACTTC
CSASQAHEQYF
>TRBJ2-2|TRBV5-1|-|TRBD2
TGCGCCAGCAGCATTGCCGGGACTACGGGGTCTAAGGAGCTGTTTTTT
CASSIAGTTGSKELFF
>TRBJ1-2|TRBV19|-|-
TGTGCCAGTAGTATCGCGGACTGGAACTATGGCTACACCTTC
CASSIADWNYGYTF
>TRBJ1-1|TRBV9|few|-
TGTGCCAGCAGCGTAACAGGTATGAACACTGAAGCTTTCTTT
CASSVTGMNTEAFF
>TRBJ1-3|TRBV6-1|-|-
TGTGCCAGCACAGGGGCTGTCGGAAACACCATATATTTT
CASTGAVGNTIYF
>TRBJ1-1|TRBV5-1|-|-
TGCGCCAGCAGCCTTAACACTGAAGCTTTCTTT
CASSLNTEAFF
>TRBJ1-2|TRBV24-1|-|-
TGTGCCACCAGTGATTTACAGGGCCACTATGGCTACACCTTC
CATSDLQGHYGYTF
>TRBJ2-1|TRBV20-1|-|TRBD1
TGCAGTGCCCAACGGGACAGTCACCTCTTC
CSAQRDSHLF
>TRBJ1-1|TRBV19|-|-
TGTGCCAGTACCCCACGAGATCACCGGACTGAAGCTTTCTTT
CASTPRDHRTEAFF
>TRBJ2-2|TRBV19|-|-
TGTGCCAGTAGTATAATTGGGTCAGGGGTAAGCACCGGGGAGCTGTTTTTT
CASSIIGSGVSTGELFF
>TRBJ1-2|TRBV19|-|-
TGTGCCAGTAGTATGGCCCAATATGGCTACACCTTC
CASSMAQYGYTF
>TRBJ1-2|TRBV19|-|TRBD1
TGTGCCACCTCGAGACAGGGTGGTTCGTGGGGCTACACCTTC
CATSRQGGSWGYTF
>TRBJ2-3|TRBV2|many|TRBD2
TGTGCCAGCAGTGAGGGACCGGGGGGAGATACGCAGTATTTT
CASSEGPGGDTQYF
>TRBJ1-2|TRBV24-1|once|-
TGTGCCACCAGTGATTTCTCGGGGTCTCAAGGCTACACCTTC
CATSDFSGSQGYTF
>TRBJ1-1|TRBV28|-|-
TGTGCCAGCAGTTCCCTTTTTGAAGCTTTCTTT
CASSSLFEAFF
>TRBJ2-3|TRBV5-1|-|-
TGCGCCAGCAGCTTGGACGACCACCCCGGGAGCACAGATACGCAGTATTTT
CASSLDDHPGSTDTQYF
>TRBJ1-5|TRBV19|-|-
TGTGCCAGTAGTATAGAGCGGGCACGCAATCAGCCCCAGCATTTT
CASSIERARNQPQHF
>TRBJ2-5|TRBV5-8|-|TRBD2
TGTGCCAGCAGCTTTGGTAGCGGGGGGCCCCGTGAGACCCAGTACTTC
CASSFGSGGPRETQYF
>TRBJ2-7|TRBV7-2|-|-
TGTGCCAGCAGCTTCCAGGGTACAAAATCCTACGAGCAGTACTTC
CASSFQGTKSYEQYF
>TRBJ1-1|TRBV20-1|-|-
TGCAGTGCTGGGGCGCGCACTGAAGCTTTCTTT
CSAGARTEAFF
>TRBJ2-1|TRBV28|-|-
TGTGCCAGCAGTTTAAGGGGCCTAGGATTTAGGCAGTTCTTC
CASSLRGLGFRQFF
>TRBJ2-1|TRBV19|-|-
TGTGCTAGTGGGGGCAAGAACAATGAGCAGTTCTTC
CASGGKNNEQFF
>TRBJ1-1|TRBV9|-|-
TGTGCCAGCAGCGTCGGACTGATCATGAACACTGAAGCTTTCTTT
CASSVGLIMNTEAFF
>TRBJ2-7|TRBV11-2|-|-
TGTGCCAGCAGCGCAAGCGCCTACGAGCAGTACTTC
CASSASAYEQYF
>TRBJ1-2|TRBV5-6|-|-
TGTGCCAGCAGCTTGGGCGACTATGGCTACACCTTC
CASSLGDYGYTF
>TRBJ2-2|TRBV28|-|-
TGTGCCAGCTCCCGTCGGGAGAACTGGTCCGGGGAGCTGTTTTTT
CASSRRENWSGELFF
>TRBJ2-1|TRBV5-1|-|TRBD2
TGCGCCAGCATCAATACGTGGACAGGGAATAGCGGGAGGGCCTACAATGAGCAGTTCTTC
CASINTWTGNSGRAYNEQFF
>TRBJ2-2|TRBV7-8|-|TRBD2
TGTGCCAGCAGATTGACGGGGGGATACACCGGGGAGCTGTTTTTT
CASRLTGGYTGELFF
>TRBJ1-6|TRBV4-1|many|-
TGCGCCAGCAGCCAAGATCCGGGGTTTCAAAATTCACCCCTCCACTTT
CASSQDPGFQNSPLHF
>TRBJ1-1|TRBV9|-|-
TGTGCCAGCAGCACCCAGAGTACAGTTAACACTGAAGCTTTCTTT
CASSTQSTVNTEAFF
>TRBJ1-1|TRBV20-1|-|-
TGCAGTGCTAGTGTCCAGAACACTGAAGCTTTCTTT
CSASVQNTEAFF
>TRBJ1-1|TRBV4-1|-|TRBD1
TGCGCCAGCAGCCAAAGACAGGGGAGCACTGAAGCTTTCTTT
CASSQRQGSTEAFF
>TRBJ1-1|TRBV5-1|-|-
TGCGCCAGCAGCTTGTCCCCGACAGAGAACACTGAAGCTTTCTTT
CASSLSPTENTEAFF
>TRBJ2-7|TRBV28|-|-
TGTGCCAGCAGTTTTACAGGGCAGACCTACGAGCAGTACTTC
CASSFTGQTYEQYF
>TRBJ2-7|TRBV2|-|-
TGTGCGAACCGGCCCGGGATACTTACCTACGAGCAGTACTTC
CANRPGILTYEQYF
>TRBJ2-1|TRBV7-2|once|TRBD2
TGTGCCAGCAGCCCGAAGACTAGCGGAGCCTACAATGAGCAGTTCTTC
CASSPKTSGAYNEQFF
>TRBJ2-1|TRBV27|-|TRBD2
TGTGCCAGCAGTAAGACTAGCGGTAGGTACAATGAGCAGTTCTTC
CASSKTSGRYNEQFF
>TRBJ2-7|TRBV2|-|TRBD2
TGTGCCAGCAGTGCCGCGGGAGGTGTGGTAGGCGAGCAGTACTTC
CASSAAGGVVGEQYF
>TRBJ2-3|TRBV14|few|-
TGTGCCAGCAGCCAAGGTTTTCGCGAGCCCCGCCTATATACGCAGTATTTT
CASSQGFREPRLYTQYF
>TRBJ2-3|TRBV11-2|-|-
TGTGCCAGCAGCTTAGATCTAATCAGGAGACAGGCGAGCCTCACAGATACGCAGTATTTT
CASSLDLIRRQASLTDTQYF